Below are 23 T cell receptor beta chains sequenced from a single sample in a study of T cell responses to AZD1222 COVID-19 vaccine. Measured with immunoSEQ multiplex PCR; TCRdb has only the in-frame clones, and not every one. The table includes some 130,000 clones, roughly 90% detected once. Sequencing used peripheral blood, obtained on day 0 of AZD1222 vaccination. The receptors come from an adult in good health.

This chain uses TRBV27 with TRBJ2-1; 10 positions agree with TRBD1. This CDR3 region has 14 residues. Germline trimming cut 1 base from V and 6 bases from J; bases unmatched to any gene: 0. Per the germline V gene, CDR1 is MNHEY and CDR2 is SMNVEV (reference sequence). CDR3 DNA sequence: TGTGCCAGCAGTTTATGGACAGGGGGCAATGAGCAGTTCTTC. It specifies CASSLWTGGNEQFF.

V is TRBV9 and J is TRBJ1-1; perhaps TRBD1 as D (5 bases). From germline, CDR1 is SGDLS and CDR2 YYNGEE. This CDR3 has 15 residues. Trimming cost V 0 bases and J 1 base, with 10 bases left between them. CDR3 amino acids: CASSVAGSRNTEAFF. As DNA, the CDR3 is TGTGCCAGCAGCGTAGCAGGGTCCAGGAACACTGAAGCTTTCTTT.

V gene TRBV6-2 or TRBV6-3 combines with J gene TRBJ1-1; maybe TRBD1 (5 bases). The CDR3 extends over 15 amino acids. The germline V and J ends were trimmed by 5 bases and 2 bases, with 15 bases remaining between them. Germline loops: CDR1 MNHEY, CDR2 SVGEGT. CDR3 sequence: CASSELPGVNTEAFF. As DNA, the CDR3 is TGTGCCAGCAGTGAGTTACCGGGGGTCAACACTGAAGCTTTCTTT.

Only one count was recorded for this clone. V gene TRBV7-9 combines with J gene TRBJ2-7; D not resolved. Germline V gives CDR1 SEHNR, CDR2 FQNEAQ (reference sequence). The CDR3 extends over 13 amino acids. V was pared by 6 bases and J by 0 bases, with 9 bases between. CDR3 region: CASSKPSSYEQYF. CDR3 sequence (DNA): TGTGCCAGCAGTAAACCCTCCTCCTACGAGCAGTACTTC.

The CDR3 bases are TGTGCCAGCAGCGGACAGCTGAACTCCTACGAGCAGTACTTC. Residues: CASSGQLNSYEQYF. The J gene is TRBJ2-7, the V gene TRBV9, with D possibly matching TRBD1 (5 bases). The CDR3 is made up of 14 amino acids. V lost 3 bases, J lost 0 bases, and 10 bases lay in between. Germline CDR1 reads SGDLS; CDR2 reads YYNGEE.

The chain joins TRBV6-5 to TRBJ2-5, with D perhaps matching TRBD2 (5 bases). CDR3 size: 12 residues. Germline V gene lookup returns CDR1 MNHEY and CDR2 SVGAGI. V shed 2 bases and J shed 7 bases, with 8 bases lying between them. CDR3 bases: TGTGCCAGCAGTTACCCCGAGGGGACCCAGTACTTC. Its protein is CASSYPEGTQYF.

The chain is built from TRBV5-1 and TRBJ1-2; TRBD1 aligns across 7 bases. The germline V gene encodes CDR1 SGHRS and CDR2 YFSETQ. V lost 1 base and J lost 3; bases outside the gene matches: 6. This CDR3 has 15 amino acids. The CDR3 is CASSLSPGGDYGYTF. The CDR3 bases are TGCGCCAGCAGCTTGAGTCCAGGGGGAGACTATGGCTACACCTTC.

This chain links TRBV2 with TRBJ1-2; D is ambiguous. V was clipped by 4 bases and J by 0 bases, with 12 bases between them. CDR3 length: 15 amino acids. Germline V gene data show CDR1 as SNHLY and CDR2 as FYNNEI. In DNA, the CDR3 is TGTGCCAGCAGTGTCCCCGGGAACTCTAACTATGGCTACACCTTC. This encodes CASSVPGNSNYGYTF. The full variable domain, completed using reference TRBV2 and TRBJ1-2, is EPEVTQTPSHQVTQMGQEVILRCVPISNHLYFYWYRQILGQKVEFLVSFYNNEISEKSEIFDDQFSVERPDGSNFTLKIRSTKLEDSAMYFCASSVPGNSNYGYTFGSGTRLTVV.

The gene calls are TRBV4-2 and TRBJ1-5; TRBD1 might be the D (6 bases). The CDR3 sequence is 16 residues long. V was cut by 3 bases and J by 6 bases, with 18 bases left in between. Per germline, CDR1 LGHNA and CDR2 YNFKEQ. The CDR3 protein is CASSHLQTGNVQPQHF. CDR3 coding DNA: TGTGCCAGCAGCCACCTCCAGACAGGAAACGTTCAGCCCCAGCATTTT.

This chain uses TRBV4-1 with TRBJ2-7; D unclear. V lost 4 bases and J lost 6, with 16 bases in between. Per the germline V gene, CDR1 is MGHRA and CDR2 is YSYEKL. There are 14 residues in the CDR3. The CDR3, as DNA: TGCGCCAGCAGCCTAAGCCCATTGGTAGGCGAGCAGTACTTC. This sequence encodes CASSLSPLVGEQYF.

CDR3 DNA sequence: TGTGCCAGTAGTAACGTACCTCCGGGACAGAACACTGAAGCTTTCTTT. Translation: CASSNVPPGQNTEAFF. The genes are TRBV19 and TRBJ1-1, with D perhaps TRBD1 (6 bases). This CDR3 spans 16 amino acids. Germline CDR1 LNHDA, CDR2 SQIVND (reference sequence). V shed 4 bases and J shed 1 base, with 16 bases lying between them.

The J gene is TRBJ2-1, the V gene TRBV3-1 (or the pseudogene TRBV3-2); D remains ambiguous. Germline V gives CDR1 LGHDT, CDR2 YNNKEL (reference sequence). This CDR3 comprises 12 residues. V was cut by 2 bases and J by 8 bases, with 7 bases left in between. CDR3 loop: CASSQLTYEQFF. DNA of the CDR3: TGTGCCAGCAGCCAATTAACCTATGAGCAGTTCTTC.

The rearrangement links TRBV3-1 (or the pseudogene TRBV3-2) to TRBJ2-3, with 9 positions matching TRBD2. There are 16 residues in the CDR3. The V and J ends lost 5 bases and 3 bases, in that order; junction bases with no gene match: 9. In germline, CDR1 is LGHDT, CDR2 YNNKEL (reference sequence). Here the CDR3 reads CASSSWTSVATDTQYF. The CDR3 nucleotides read TGTGCCAGCAGCTCCTGGACTAGCGTGGCAACAGATACGCAGTATTTT.

The chain is built from TRBV19 and TRBJ1-1; TRBD1 is a possible D gene (5 bases). Germline-derived CDR1 and CDR2 are LNHDA and SQIVND (reference sequence). V was cut by 3 bases and J by 12 bases, with 17 bases left in between. This CDR3 contains 13 residues. This CDR3 is CASSMSGGPHPFF. The CDR3 DNA is TGTGCCAGTAGTATGAGTGGGGGACCCCATCCTTTCTTT.

The rearrangement joins TRBV7-9 to TRBJ1-2; D may be TRBD1 (5 bases). CDR3 length: 14 residues. CDR1 is SEHNR, CDR2 FQNEAQ, per germline (reference sequence). Trimming removed 4 bases from V and 5 bases from J, with 14 bases in between. CDR3 sequence reads: CASSWSLDTYGYTF. The CDR3 DNA is TGTGCCAGCAGCTGGTCGTTGGACACTTATGGCTACACCTTC.

This clone was recorded only once. J is TRBJ1-1 and V is TRBV18; D unclear. CDR1 is KGHSH and CDR2 is LQKENI in the germline V gene. Trimming stripped 6 bases from V and 1 base from J, with 12 bases between. CDR3 size: 14 residues. The CDR3 protein is CASSPLGGNTEAFF. The CDR3 DNA sequence: TGTGCCAGCTCCCCCCTGGGAGGGAACACTGAAGCTTTCTTT.

The chain recombines TRBV10-3 with TRBJ2-1; D is unclear. Per germline, CDR1 ENHRY and CDR2 SYGVKD. Between the trimmed V and J ends, which lost 3 bases and 6 bases, there was a span of 6 bases. The CDR3 runs to 12 residues. CDR3 in amino acids: CAISDGGNEQFF. CDR3 DNA sequence: TGTGCCATCAGTGATGGCGGCAATGAGCAGTTCTTC.

The chain is built from TRBV6-5 and TRBJ1-4, with a possible D match to TRBD1 (5 bases). The V gene lost 6 bases and the J gene lost 8 bases, with 10 bases spanning the gap. The CDR3 length is 12 residues. Germline CDR1 MNHEY, CDR2 SVGAGI. The CDR3 DNA reads as TGTGCCAGCAGAGACAGTTCGGAAAAACTGTTTTTT. It specifies CASRDSSEKLFF.

The V call is TRBV15, the J call TRBJ2-2; D is unresolved. Trimming pared 0 bases from V and 0 bases from J, leaving 17 bases between. The CDR3 contains 19 residues. Germline-derived CDR1 and CDR2 are LNHNV and YYDKDF (reference sequence). The CDR3 coding sequence is TGTGCCACCAGCAGAGATCCTTTTGGCTGGCAAACGAACACCGGGGAGCTGTTTTTT. Its translation: CATSRDPFGWQTNTGELFF.

This chain links TRBV3-1 (or the pseudogene TRBV3-2) with TRBJ2-2; no clear D gene. From germline, CDR1 is LGHDT and CDR2 YNNKEL (reference sequence). V lost 0 bases, J lost 4 bases, and 9 bases lay in between. CDR3 size: 15 residues. CDR3 amino acids: CASSQDPGPTGELFF. The CDR3 DNA reads as TGTGCCAGCAGCCAAGATCCCGGCCCCACCGGGGAGCTGTTTTTT.

The rearrangement uses TRBV7-9 and TRBJ1-2; D gene unclear. V was cut by 5 bases and J by 4 bases, with 17 bases left in between. Germline V gene lookup returns CDR1 SEHNR and CDR2 FQNEAQ (reference sequence). The CDR3 consists of 15 residues. The CDR3 sequence is CASSKDGGVSYGYTF. The CDR3 DNA follows: TGTGCCAGCAGCAAAGACGGCGGGGTGTCCTATGGCTACACCTTC.

This chain connects TRBV3-1 (or the pseudogene TRBV3-2) to TRBJ2-7, with 8 bases that match TRBD2. V lost 1 base and J lost 3; bases outside the gene matches: 5. The CDR3 covers 15 residues. From germline, CDR1 is LGHDT and CDR2 YNNKEL (reference sequence). Written as DNA, the CDR3 is TGTGCCAGCAGCCAAGTGCTAGCGGGCGGCTACGAGCAGTACTTC. This translates into CASSQVLAGGYEQYF.

The rearrangement uses TRBV6-6 and TRBJ1-2; no firm D call. CDR1 MNHNY and CDR2 SVGAGI come from the germline V gene (reference sequence). The CDR3 extends over 13 amino acids. The V and J ends lost 10 bases and 0 bases respectively, with 12 bases between them. The CDR3 spells CATNKATNYGYTF. Written as DNA, the CDR3 is TGTGCCACGAACAAAGCCACTAACTATGGCTACACCTTC.